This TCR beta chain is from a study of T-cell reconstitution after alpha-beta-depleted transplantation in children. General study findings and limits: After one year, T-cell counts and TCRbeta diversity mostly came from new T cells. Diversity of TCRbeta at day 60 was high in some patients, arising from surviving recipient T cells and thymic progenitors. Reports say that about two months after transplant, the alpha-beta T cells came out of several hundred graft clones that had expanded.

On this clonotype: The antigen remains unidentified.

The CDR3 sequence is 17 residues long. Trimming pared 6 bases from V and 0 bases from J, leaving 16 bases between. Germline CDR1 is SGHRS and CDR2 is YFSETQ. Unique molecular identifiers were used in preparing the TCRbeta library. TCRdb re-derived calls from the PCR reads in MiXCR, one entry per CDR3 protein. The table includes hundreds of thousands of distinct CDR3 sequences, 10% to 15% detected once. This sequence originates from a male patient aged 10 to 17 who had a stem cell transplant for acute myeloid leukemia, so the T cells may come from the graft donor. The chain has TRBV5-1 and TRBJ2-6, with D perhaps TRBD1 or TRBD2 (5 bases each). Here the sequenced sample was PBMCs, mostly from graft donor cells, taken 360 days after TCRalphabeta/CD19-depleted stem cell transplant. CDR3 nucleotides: TGCGCCAGCAACCCGGGGCCCCTGAGCTCTGGGGCCAACGTCCTGACTTTC. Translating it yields CASNPGPLSSGANVLTF.